The 32 T cell receptor beta chains listed next were all sequenced from one sample in a study of cytomegalovirus exposure and HLA in healthy donors. The PCR used 60 Vbeta and 13 Jbeta primers. Assay used: immunoSEQ multiplex PCR; TCRdb lists only in-frame clones, some missing. The sample lists some 150,000 clones, roughly 79% occurring once. Sequenced sample: PBMCs. The receptor set was obtained from a woman between 40 and 50 years old in good health and CMV-seronegative.

The chain couples TRBV7-3 to TRBJ2-1; TRBD2 agrees at 9 bases. The CDR3 consists of 16 residues. J gave up 4 bases and V 4 bases, and 8 bases lay outside the gene matches. CDR1 is SGHTA, CDR2 FQGTGA, per germline. CDR3 coding DNA: TGTGCCAGCAGCTGGAAAGCGGGAGGTTCTTACAATGAGCAGTTCTTC. Translating gives CASSWKAGGSYNEQFF.

The V and J genes are TRBV15 and TRBJ1-5; no clear D. The ends were cut back, 5 bases at V and 6 bases at J, with 14 bases in the middle. The length of the CDR3 is 14 residues. CDR1 and CDR2 from the germline V gene are LNHNV and YYDKDF (reference sequence). In DNA form, the CDR3 reads TGTGCCACCAGCGGTACCGGGGTTGCTCAGCCCCAGCATTTT. Amino acid sequence: CATSGTGVAQPQHF. The full variable domain, its missing parts supplied by reference TRBV15 and TRBJ1-5, is DAMVIQNPRYQVTQFGKPVTLSCSQTLNHNVMYWYQQKSSQAPKLLFHYYDKDFNNEADTPDNFQSRRPNTSFCFLDIRSPGLGDTAMYLCATSGTGVAQPQHFGDGTRLSIL.

The rearrangement uses TRBV5-1 and TRBJ1-4; the match to TRBD1 covers 9 bases. This CDR3 contains 15 residues. Germline values: CDR1 SGHRS, CDR2 YFSETQ. V gave up 0 bases and J gave up 6 bases; unmatched junction bases: 3. The chain's CDR3 is CASSLGQGGYEKLFF. The CDR3 bases are TGCGCCAGCAGCTTGGGACAGGGGGGGTATGAAAAACTGTTTTTT.

This chain joins TRBV19 and TRBJ1-1; 8 nucleotides agree with TRBD1. Unmatched junction bases numbered 6, after V lost 5 bases and J lost 4 bases. Germline CDR1 LNHDA, CDR2 SQIVND (reference sequence). The CDR3 is 14 residues long. This chain's CDR3 is CASSVGQGFTEAFF. The DNA of the CDR3 is TGTGCCAGTAGTGTCGGACAGGGTTTCACTGAAGCTTTCTTT.

This chain uses TRBV27 with TRBJ1-2, with a weak D call TRBD1 (5 bases). The length of the CDR3 is 15 residues. The germline V gene encodes CDR1 MNHEY and CDR2 SMNVEV (reference sequence). V lost 7 bases and J lost 1, with 16 bases in between. The CDR3 sequence is CASKPTGPGNYGYTF. The CDR3, as DNA: TGTGCCAGCAAGCCAACAGGTCCGGGTAACTATGGCTACACCTTC.

The rearrangement links TRBV10-3 to TRBJ2-7; 9 bases agree with TRBD1. Germline V gene data show CDR1 as ENHRY and CDR2 as SYGVKD. J was trimmed by 2 bases and V by 4 bases; bases with no gene match: 3. CDR3 size: 14 residues. The CDR3 spells CAISGGTGPYEQYF. CDR3 DNA sequence: TGTGCCATCAGTGGGGGGACAGGGCCCTACGAGCAGTACTTC.

The J gene is TRBJ1-2, the V gene TRBV14, with D hard to call. CDR1 is SGHDN and CDR2 is FVKESK in the germline V gene. V was shortened by 0 bases and J by 8 bases, with 16 bases between the two germline ends. This CDR3 comprises 15 residues. The DNA of the CDR3 is TGTGCCAGCAGCCAAGATCCGACAATACAACGGGGCTACACCTTC. As protein: CASSQDPTIQRGYTF.

For this clone: Other DNA sequences in this specimen translate into the identical CDR3. This sequence joins TRBV11-3 and TRBJ1-1, with TRBD1 identical over 11 bases. The V segment lost 5 bases and the J segment 4 bases; nucleotides outside the gene matches: 9. Germline CDR1 is SGHNT and CDR2 is YENEEA. CDR3 size: 16 residues. CDR3 protein: CASSPGVGTGGTEAFF. The CDR3 coding sequence is TGTGCCAGCAGCCCTGGGGTTGGGACAGGGGGCACTGAAGCTTTCTTT.

On this clone: Relative to the germline gene, one junction end is altered; a read error may explain this. V gene TRBV7-9 combines with J gene TRBJ1-2; D remains ambiguous. CDR3 size: 17 residues. The germline V gene encodes CDR1 SEHNR and CDR2 FQNEAQ (reference sequence). The CDR3: CSSSLYVSGPPNYGYTF. The DNA for the CDR3 is TGTTCCAGCAGCTTATATGTTAGCGGCCCTCCAAACTATGGCTACACCTTC. Filled out from reference TRBV7-9 and TRBJ1-2, the complete variable domain reads DTGVSQNPRHKITKRGQNVTFRCDPISEHNRLYWYRQTLGQGPEFLTYFQNEAQLEKSRLLSDRFSAERPKGSFSTLEIQRTEQGDSAMYLCSSSLYVSGPPNYGYTFGSGTRLTVV.

The CDR3 region has the DNA TGCGCCAGCAGGCGGTGGAGTGCCGCAGATACGCAGTATTTT. Its translation is CASRRWSAADTQYF. The chain combines TRBV5-1 with TRBJ2-3; D gene unclear. The CDR3 is made up of 14 amino acids. Trimming pared 5 bases from V and 4 bases from J, leaving 14 bases between. Germline V CDR1 and CDR2: SGHRS, YFSETQ.

The chain carries TRBV6-1 and TRBJ2-1; no clear D gene. V was cut by 6 bases and J by 8 bases, with 8 bases left in between. In germline, CDR1 is MNHNS, CDR2 SASEGT. The CDR3 is made up of 11 amino acids. This CDR3 is CASRESHEQFF. The CDR3 DNA sequence: TGTGCCAGCAGGGAAAGCCATGAGCAGTTCTTC.

The V gene is TRBV28, the J gene TRBJ1-2, with TRBD1 identical over 12 bases. This CDR3 is 16 amino acids long. Germline V gives CDR1 MDHEN, CDR2 SYDVKM. V was clipped by 5 bases and J by 4 bases; unmatched bases: 8. This chain's CDR3 is CASSPIGTGGSYGYTF. The CDR3, as DNA: TGTGCCAGCAGTCCGATAGGGACAGGGGGCTCCTATGGCTACACCTTC.

This clone was observed once. The chain links TRBV19 to TRBJ2-6; the match to TRBD1 covers 7 bases. The CDR3 has 18 amino acids. Per the germline V gene, CDR1 is LNHDA and CDR2 is SQIVND (reference sequence). V lost 0 bases to trimming and J lost 4 bases; unmatched junction nucleotides: 9. The DNA of the CDR3 is TGTGCCAGTAGTATAGAACAGGGGTACTTCACCGGGGCCAACGTCCTGACTTTC. This codes for CASSIEQGYFTGANVLTF.

The V call is TRBV5-1, the J call TRBJ1-2; 9 positions match TRBD1. V lost 8 bases and J lost 6; bases outside the gene matches: 11. The CDR3 sequence is 14 residues long. The V gene's germline CDR1 is SGHRS and CDR2 YFSETQ. The CDR3 DNA reads as TGCGCCAGTGAACCGGGACAGGGTCAGGATGGCTACACCTTC. Translation gives CASEPGQGQDGYTF.

The chain employs TRBV13 and TRBJ2-3; TRBD1 matches at 9 bases. J gave up 4 bases and V 4 bases, and 12 bases lay outside the gene matches. CDR1 and CDR2 from the germline V gene are PRHDT and FYEKMQ (reference sequence). The CDR3 extends over 17 amino acids. The CDR3 sequence is CASSWGQGKSGSDTQYF. CDR3 bases: TGTGCCAGCAGCTGGGGACAGGGTAAGAGCGGTTCAGATACGCAGTATTTT.

This chain links TRBV11-3 with TRBJ1-5, with TRBD1 identical over 12 bases. J lost 1 base, V lost 6 bases, and 13 bases had no gene match. The CDR3 contains 19 residues. From germline, CDR1 is SGHNT and CDR2 YENEEA. The CDR3 region has the DNA TGTGCCAGCAGACTAGAGGAGGGACAGGGGGCGTGGAGCAATCAGCCCCAGCATTTT. Translating it yields CASRLEEGQGAWSNQPQHF.

V gene TRBV30 combines with J gene TRBJ1-2, with a tentative D call TRBD1 (5 bases). The CDR3 length is 14 residues. The ends were cut back, 0 bases at V and 7 bases at J, with 15 bases in the middle. Germline-derived CDR1 and CDR2 are GTSNPN and SVGIG (reference sequence). The CDR3 sequence is CAWSVGQGTVGYTF. The CDR3 DNA reads as TGTGCCTGGAGTGTTGGGCAGGGAACTGTTGGCTACACCTTC. The whole variable domain, remainder taken from reference TRBV30 and TRBJ1-2, is SQTIHQWPATLVQPVGSPLSLECTVEGTSNPNLYWYRQAAGRGLQLLFYSVGIGQISSEVPQNLSASRPQDRQFILSSKKLLLSDSGFYLCAWSVGQGTVGYTFGSGTRLTVV.

The chain uses TRBV6-5 and TRBJ1-3, with D possibly being TRBD1 (6 bases). CDR1 and CDR2 from the germline V gene are MNHEY and SVGAGI. CDR3 length equals 15 residues. Trimming shortened V by 5 bases and J by 2 bases, and 13 bases separated the two germline ends. The CDR3 spells CASSVDRRTGNTIYF. CDR3 DNA sequence: TGTGCCAGCAGTGTAGACAGGCGGACTGGAAACACCATATATTTT.

V is TRBV21-1 and J is TRBJ2-1; the table names TRBD1, a call not compared with the DNA. TRBV21-1 is labeled a pseudogene. This CDR3 spans 14 amino acids. CDR3 amino acids: CASSIRDTNNEQFF. CDR3 nucleotides: TGTGCCAGCAGCATCCGGGACACAAACAATGAGCAGTTCTTC.

J is TRBJ2-4 and V is TRBV9; 12 bases map to TRBD2. The CDR3 covers 18 residues. The V segment lost 1 base and the J segment 6 bases; nucleotides outside the gene matches: 11. CDR1 is SGDLS, CDR2 YYNGEE, per germline. The CDR3 region has the DNA TGTGCCAGCAGCGTATCTTCTCACGGACTAGCGGGGCCAAACATTCAGTACTTC. Protein: CASSVSSHGLAGPNIQYF.

A single count supports this clone. V usage is TRBV2 and J usage is TRBJ1-2; 10 nucleotides agree with TRBD1. V was pared by 10 bases and J by 8 bases, with 16 bases of the junction left unmatched. CDR3 size: 15 residues. The germline CDR1 and CDR2 sequences are SNHLY and FYNNEI. The CDR3, as DNA: TGTGCCACCCTTCCGGGACAGGGGTCAGGATACGGCTACACCTTC. Translating gives CATLPGQGSGYGYTF.

The V call is TRBV15, the J call TRBJ2-7, with 8 bases fitting TRBD1. Germline CDR1 reads LNHNV; CDR2 reads YYDKDF (reference sequence). CDR3 size: 16 residues. The J segment lost 6 bases and the V segment lost 3 bases, leaving 13 bases of the junction unmatched. The CDR3 here is CATSRATGQARGEQYF. The CDR3 DNA is TGTGCCACCAGCAGGGCTACGGGACAGGCGCGGGGCGAGCAGTACTTC.

The rearrangement joins TRBV9 to TRBJ2-1; TRBD1 agrees at 7 bases. CDR1 and CDR2 from the germline V gene are SGDLS and YYNGEE. V dropped 3 bases and J dropped 0; count of bases not matched to a gene: 6. This CDR3 is 16 amino acids long. The CDR3 protein is CASSARQGPSYNEQFF. The CDR3 DNA is TGTGCCAGCAGCGCGAGACAGGGACCCTCCTACAATGAGCAGTTCTTC.

The chain carries TRBV5-1 and TRBJ2-5, with 11 bases that match TRBD2. The CDR3 is 15 residues long. J was trimmed by 4 bases and V by 1 base; bases with no gene match: 3. CDR1 and CDR2 (germline): SGHRS, YFSETQ. Here the CDR3 DNA reads TGCGCCAGCAGCTTGTTAGCGGGAGGGGCAGAGACCCAGTACTTC. It encodes CASSLLAGGAETQYF. Combining the CDR3 with reference TRBV5-1 and TRBJ2-5 gives the whole variable domain KAGVTQTPRYLIKTRGQQVTLSCSPISGHRSVSWYQQTPGQGLQFLFEYFSETQRNKGNFPGRFSGRQFSNSRSEMNVSTLELGDSALYLCASSLLAGGAETQYFGPGTRLLVL.

The genes are TRBV7-2 and TRBJ2-1; possibly TRBD2 for D (6 bases). This CDR3 spans 14 amino acids. V lost 5 bases to trimming and J lost 8 bases, with 16 bases between them. CDR1 and CDR2 (germline): SGHTA, FQGNSA. CDR3 bases: TGTGCCAGCAGCCTATGGGACCGCGGGGATGAGCAGTTCTTC. This sequence encodes CASSLWDRGDEQFF.

This chain connects TRBV5-1 to TRBJ1-1, with 7 bases lining up with TRBD1. This CDR3 comprises 17 residues. With 1 base clipped from V and 1 base from J, the junction kept 10 bases outside the gene matches. CDR1 SGHRS and CDR2 YFSETQ come from the germline V gene. The CDR3 protein is CASSLSPTGRENTEAFF. The DNA for the CDR3 is TGCGCCAGCAGCTTGTCTCCGACAGGGAGAGAGAACACTGAAGCTTTCTTT.

This clone is a singleton in its sample. The chain has TRBV5-8 and TRBJ1-5; 11 positions agree with TRBD1. The CDR3 has 15 residues. J was trimmed by 4 bases and V by 4 bases; bases with no gene match: 4. Per germline, CDR1 SGHTS and CDR2 YDEGEE. This chain's CDR3 is CASSLGTGGNQPQHF. The CDR3 DNA follows: TGTGCCAGCAGCCTCGGGACAGGGGGGAATCAGCCCCAGCATTTT.

This clone was recorded once. This chain uses TRBV9 with TRBJ2-3; D is ambiguous. V was pared by 0 bases and J by 5 bases, with 10 bases between. CDR1 SGDLS and CDR2 YYNGEE come from the germline V gene. The CDR3 length is 14 residues. The CDR3 sequence: CASSVGPGGDTQYF. In DNA form, the CDR3 reads TGTGCCAGCAGCGTAGGACCCGGCGGAGATACGCAGTATTTT.

V usage is TRBV5-1 and J usage is TRBJ2-2; the D gene is possibly TRBD2 (5 bases). Trimming took 5 bases from V and 5 from J, leaving 16 bases between them. The CDR3 sequence is 15 residues long. CDR1 and CDR2 from the germline V gene are SGHRS and YFSETQ. CDR3 loop: CASRLSGGGTGELFF. In DNA form, the CDR3 reads TGCGCCAGCAGGTTGAGCGGAGGAGGTACCGGGGAGCTGTTTTTT. The complete variable domain, with remaining parts taken from reference TRBV5-1 and TRBJ2-2, reads KAGVTQTPRYLIKTRGQQVTLSCSPISGHRSVSWYQQTPGQGLQFLFEYFSETQRNKGNFPGRFSGRQFSNSRSEMNVSTLELGDSALYLCASRLSGGGTGELFFGEGSRLTVL.

V and J are TRBV28 and TRBJ2-2; the D is unclear. CDR3 size: 12 residues. Trimming took 6 bases from V and 5 from J, leaving 7 bases between them. CDR1 and CDR2 from the germline V gene are MDHEN and SYDVKM. The CDR3 coding sequence is TGTGCCAGCAGCTCCCTTACCGGGGAGCTGTTTTTT. Translated, it gives CASSSLTGELFF.

The chain links TRBV28 to TRBJ2-4; D perhaps matches TRBD1 (7 bases). V lost 9 bases and J lost 8, with 14 bases in between. Germline CDR1 MDHEN, CDR2 SYDVKM. There are 12 residues in the CDR3. The CDR3 here is CASQGGQHIQYF. The DNA of the CDR3 is TGTGCCAGTCAGGGGGGTCAACACATTCAGTACTTC. The variable domain in full, with the rest retrieved from reference TRBV28 and TRBJ2-4, is DVKVTQSSRYLVKRTGEKVFLECVQDMDHENMFWYRQDPGLGLRLIYFSYDVKMKEKGDIPEGYSVSREKKERFSLILESASTNQTSMYLCASQGGQHIQYFGAGTRLSVL.

The rearrangement uses TRBV11-2 and TRBJ1-1; possibly TRBD1 for D (5 bases). The V and J ends lost 5 bases and 2 bases respectively, with 12 bases between them. Germline lookup yields CDR1 SGHAT and CDR2 FQNNGV. The CDR3 consists of 14 residues. CDR3 bases: TGTGCCAGCAGCCCAGGGCAGGCAAACACTGAAGCTTTCTTT. It specifies CASSPGQANTEAFF.